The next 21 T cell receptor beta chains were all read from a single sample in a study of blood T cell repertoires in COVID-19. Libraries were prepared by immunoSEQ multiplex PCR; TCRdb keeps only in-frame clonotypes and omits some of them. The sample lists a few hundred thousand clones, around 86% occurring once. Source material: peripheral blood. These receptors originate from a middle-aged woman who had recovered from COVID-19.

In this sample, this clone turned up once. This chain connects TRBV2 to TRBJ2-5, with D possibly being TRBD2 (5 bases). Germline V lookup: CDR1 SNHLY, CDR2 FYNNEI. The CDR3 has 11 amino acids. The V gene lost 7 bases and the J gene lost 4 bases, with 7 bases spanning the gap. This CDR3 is CASTEVETQYF. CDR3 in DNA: TGTGCCAGCACGGAGGTAGAGACCCAGTACTTC.

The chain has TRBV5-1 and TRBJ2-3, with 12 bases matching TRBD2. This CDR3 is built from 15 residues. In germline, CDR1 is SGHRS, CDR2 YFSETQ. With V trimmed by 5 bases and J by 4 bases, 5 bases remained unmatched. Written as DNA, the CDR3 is TGCGCCAGCAGTCCCCTAGCGGGAGGGCCAGATACGCAGTATTTT. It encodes CASSPLAGGPDTQYF.

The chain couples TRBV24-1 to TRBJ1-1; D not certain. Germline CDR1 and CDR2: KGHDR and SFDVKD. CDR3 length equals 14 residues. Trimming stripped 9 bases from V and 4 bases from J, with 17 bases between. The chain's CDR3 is CATCTPSVSTEAFF. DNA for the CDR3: TGTGCCACCTGCACCCCTTCCGTGAGCACTGAAGCTTTCTTT.

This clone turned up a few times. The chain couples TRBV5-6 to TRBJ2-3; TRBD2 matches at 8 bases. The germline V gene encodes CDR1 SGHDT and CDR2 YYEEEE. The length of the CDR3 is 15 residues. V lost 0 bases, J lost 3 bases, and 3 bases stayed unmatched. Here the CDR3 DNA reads TGTGCCAGCAGCTTGGTCGGCGGGAGGACAGATACGCAGTATTTT. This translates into CASSLVGGRTDTQYF. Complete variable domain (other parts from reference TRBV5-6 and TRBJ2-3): DAGVTQSPTHLIKTRGQQVTLRCSPKSGHDTVSWYQQALGQGPQFIFQYYEEEERQRGNFPDRFSGHQFPNYSSELNVNALLLGDSALYLCASSLVGGRTDTQYFGPGTRLTVL.

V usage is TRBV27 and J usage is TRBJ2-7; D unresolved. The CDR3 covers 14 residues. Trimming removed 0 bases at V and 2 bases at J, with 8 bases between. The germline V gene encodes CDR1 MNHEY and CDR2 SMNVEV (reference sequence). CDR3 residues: CASSLSTGAYEQYF. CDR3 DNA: TGTGCCAGCAGTTTATCAACCGGTGCCTACGAGCAGTACTTC.

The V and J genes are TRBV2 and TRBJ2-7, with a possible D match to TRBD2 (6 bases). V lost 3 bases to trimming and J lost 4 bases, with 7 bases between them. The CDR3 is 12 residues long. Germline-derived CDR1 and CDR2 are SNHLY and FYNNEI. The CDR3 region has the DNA TGTGCCAGCAGTGAGGAGGGTTACGAGCAGTACTTC. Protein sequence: CASSEEGYEQYF.

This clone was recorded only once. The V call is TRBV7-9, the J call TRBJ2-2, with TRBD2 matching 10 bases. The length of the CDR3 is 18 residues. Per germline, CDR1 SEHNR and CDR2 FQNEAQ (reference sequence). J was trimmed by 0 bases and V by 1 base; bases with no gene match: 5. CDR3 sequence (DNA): TGTGCCAGCAGCTTAGGGACTAGCGGTACCGCGAACACCGGGGAGCTGTTTTTT. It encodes CASSLGTSGTANTGELFF.

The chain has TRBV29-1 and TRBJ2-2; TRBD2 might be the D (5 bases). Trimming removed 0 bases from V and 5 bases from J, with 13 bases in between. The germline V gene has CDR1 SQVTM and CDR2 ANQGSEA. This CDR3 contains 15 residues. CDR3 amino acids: CSVEDRGTSTGELFF. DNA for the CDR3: TGCAGCGTTGAAGATCGGGGAACTAGTACCGGGGAGCTGTTTTTT.

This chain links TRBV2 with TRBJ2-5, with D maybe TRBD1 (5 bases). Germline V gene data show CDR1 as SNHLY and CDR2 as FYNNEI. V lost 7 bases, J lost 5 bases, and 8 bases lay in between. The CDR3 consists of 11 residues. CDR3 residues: CASTRQETQYF. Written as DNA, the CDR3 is TGTGCCAGCACACGACAGGAGACCCAGTACTTC. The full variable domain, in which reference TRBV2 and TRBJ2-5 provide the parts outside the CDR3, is EPEVTQTPSHQVTQMGQEVILRCVPISNHLYFYWYRQILGQKVEFLVSFYNNEISEKSEIFDDQFSVERPDGSNFTLKIRSTKLEDSAMYFCASTRQETQYFGPGTRLLVL.

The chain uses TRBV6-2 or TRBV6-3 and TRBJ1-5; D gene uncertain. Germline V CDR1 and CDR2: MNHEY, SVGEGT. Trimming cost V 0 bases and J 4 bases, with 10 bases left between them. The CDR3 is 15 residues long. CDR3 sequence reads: CASSYSGPGNQPQHF. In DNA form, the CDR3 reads TGTGCCAGCAGTTACTCGGGTCCAGGTAATCAGCCCCAGCATTTT.

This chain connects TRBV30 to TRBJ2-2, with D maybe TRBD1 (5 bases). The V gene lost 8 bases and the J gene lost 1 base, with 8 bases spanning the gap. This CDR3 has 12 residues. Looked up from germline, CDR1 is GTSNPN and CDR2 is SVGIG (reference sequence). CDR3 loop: CAQRGNTGELFF. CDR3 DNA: TGTGCCCAAAGGGGGAACACCGGGGAGCTGTTTTTT.

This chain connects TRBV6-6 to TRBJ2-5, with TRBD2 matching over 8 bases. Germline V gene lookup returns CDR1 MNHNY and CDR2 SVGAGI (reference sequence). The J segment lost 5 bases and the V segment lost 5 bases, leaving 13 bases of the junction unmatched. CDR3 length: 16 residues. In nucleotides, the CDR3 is TGTGCCAGCAGTCCCGTTACAGTAGCGGGAATGGAGACCCAGTACTTC. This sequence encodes CASSPVTVAGMETQYF.

This CDR3 is CASSIYQLVTDTQYF. CDR3 nucleotides: TGTGCCAGCAGCATCTACCAACTCGTCACAGATACGCAGTATTTT. The rearrangement uses TRBV5-5 and TRBJ2-3; no clear D. The CDR3 is 15 amino acids. With 4 bases removed from V and 2 bases from J, the gap between germline ends came to 14 bases. Germline CDR1 and CDR2: SGHKS and YYEKEE (reference sequence). The variable domain in full, completed from reference TRBV5-5 and TRBJ2-3, reads DAGVTQSPTHLIKTRGQQVTLRCSPISGHKSVSWYQQVLGQGPQFIFQYYEKEERGRGNFPDRFSARQFPNYSSELNVNALLLGDSALYLCASSIYQLVTDTQYFGPGTRLTVL.

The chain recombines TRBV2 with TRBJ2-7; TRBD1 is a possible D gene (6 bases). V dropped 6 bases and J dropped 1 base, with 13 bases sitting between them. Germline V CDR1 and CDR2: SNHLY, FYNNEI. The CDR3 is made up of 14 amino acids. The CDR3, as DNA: TGTGCCAGCAGGGAAAGGACAGCTTCCTACGAGCAGTACTTC. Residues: CASRERTASYEQYF.

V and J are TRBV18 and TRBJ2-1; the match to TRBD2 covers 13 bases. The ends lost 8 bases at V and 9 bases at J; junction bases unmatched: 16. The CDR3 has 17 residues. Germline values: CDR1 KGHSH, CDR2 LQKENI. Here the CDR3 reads CASKRTSGSSWVGEQFF. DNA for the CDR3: TGTGCCAGCAAAAGGACTAGCGGGAGTTCATGGGTCGGTGAGCAGTTCTTC.

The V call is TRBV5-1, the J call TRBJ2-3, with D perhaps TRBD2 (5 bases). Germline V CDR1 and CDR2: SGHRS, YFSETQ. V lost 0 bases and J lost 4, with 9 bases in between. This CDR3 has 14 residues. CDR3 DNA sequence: TGCGCCAGCAGCTTGGGTCAAGCGGCAGATACGCAGTATTTT. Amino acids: CASSLGQAADTQYF.

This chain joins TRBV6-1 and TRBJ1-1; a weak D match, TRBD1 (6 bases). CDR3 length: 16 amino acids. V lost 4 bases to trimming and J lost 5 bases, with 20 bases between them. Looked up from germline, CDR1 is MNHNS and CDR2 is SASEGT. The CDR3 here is CASSGRRGGAKTEAFF. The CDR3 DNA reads TGTGCCAGCAGTGGCCGCCGGGGGGGCGCGAAGACTGAAGCTTTCTTT.

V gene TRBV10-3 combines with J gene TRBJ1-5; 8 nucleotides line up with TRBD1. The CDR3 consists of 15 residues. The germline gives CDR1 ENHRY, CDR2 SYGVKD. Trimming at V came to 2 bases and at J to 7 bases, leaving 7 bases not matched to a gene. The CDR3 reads CAISEREQGEQPQHF. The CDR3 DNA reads TGTGCCATCAGTGAGAGAGAACAGGGGGAGCAGCCCCAGCATTTT.

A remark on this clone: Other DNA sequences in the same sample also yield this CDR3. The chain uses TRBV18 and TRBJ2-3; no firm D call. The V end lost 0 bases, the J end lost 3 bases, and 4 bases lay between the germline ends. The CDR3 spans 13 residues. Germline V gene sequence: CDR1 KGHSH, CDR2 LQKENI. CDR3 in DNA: TGTGCCAGCTCACCACCCCTTACAGATACGCAGTATTTT. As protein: CASSPPLTDTQYF.

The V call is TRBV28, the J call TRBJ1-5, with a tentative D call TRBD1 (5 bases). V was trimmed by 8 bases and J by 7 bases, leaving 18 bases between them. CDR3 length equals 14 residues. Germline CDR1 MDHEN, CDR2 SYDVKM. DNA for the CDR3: TGTGCCAGCGTTCGAGTGTTGGGGGGACAGCCCCAGCATTTT. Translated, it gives CASVRVLGGQPQHF.

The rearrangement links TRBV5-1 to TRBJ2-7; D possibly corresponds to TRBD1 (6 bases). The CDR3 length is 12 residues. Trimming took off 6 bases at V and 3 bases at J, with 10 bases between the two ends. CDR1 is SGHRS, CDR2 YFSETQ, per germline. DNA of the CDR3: TGCGCCAGCACAGGGGCCAACTACGAGCAGTACTTC. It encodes CASTGANYEQYF.